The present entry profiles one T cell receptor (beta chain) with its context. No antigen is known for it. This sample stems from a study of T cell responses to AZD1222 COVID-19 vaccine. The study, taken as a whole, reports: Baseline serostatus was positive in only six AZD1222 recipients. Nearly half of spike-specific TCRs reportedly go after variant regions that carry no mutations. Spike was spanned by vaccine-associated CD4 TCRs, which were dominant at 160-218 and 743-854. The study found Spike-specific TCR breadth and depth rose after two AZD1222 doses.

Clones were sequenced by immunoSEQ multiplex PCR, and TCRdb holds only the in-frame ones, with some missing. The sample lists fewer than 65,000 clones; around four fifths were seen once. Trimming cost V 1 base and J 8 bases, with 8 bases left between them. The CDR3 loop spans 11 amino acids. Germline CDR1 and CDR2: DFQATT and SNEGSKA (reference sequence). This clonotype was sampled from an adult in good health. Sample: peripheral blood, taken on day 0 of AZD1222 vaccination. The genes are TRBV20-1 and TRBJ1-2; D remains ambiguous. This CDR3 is CSARAPEGYTF. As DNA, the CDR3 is TGCAGTGCTAGAGCCCCGGAAGGCTACACCTTC.